This TCR beta chain was obtained from a study of blood T cell repertoires in COVID-19 (dated by TCRdb to the early 2020s). At the level of the whole study: Collaborator samples came from the United States, Italy and Spain and covered acute and convalescent phases of COVID-19. The prospective study material was composed of cDNA or gDNA derived from T cells, B-cell-depleted T cells, or PBMCs. Subjects who had been exposed to COVID-19, were actively infected with it, or had recovered from it provided the deeply sampled blood TCRbeta repertoires that made up the dataset. A freely available public database, intended as a resource for researchers studying the immune response to SARS-CoV-2, is where the repertoires were released. The samples were drawn from two sources: the first 160 participants of the ongoing ImmuneRACE study, and 1,200 or so subjects contributed by 6 global collaborators. Nearly every sample came with metadata listing a de-identified subject ID, COVID-19 status, age in years and sex. HLA class I and class II types, where available, came from metadata supplied by the sample provider rather than from assay-based typing.

From the cysteine through the phenylalanine, the CDR3 covers 15 amino acids. Only CDR3 DNA remains: 45 bases, in frame from the first base. The germline V gene yields SGHAT for CDR1 and FQNNGV for CDR2. V and J are truncated by 4 bases and 0 bases respectively, leaving an intervening sequence of 13 bases. Notes on this clone: The antigen this receptor binds is unknown. No base quality values were provided; no much bigger clone lies one nucleotide off.

The collaborating institutions used their own protocols to collect whole blood in K2EDTA tubes. For TCRbeta analysis, collaborator samples were shipped as frozen whole blood, as isolated PBMCs, or as DNA extracted from either sample type. The immunoSEQ Assay, a bias-controlled multiplex PCR, was used to amplify TCRbeta CDR3 regions from genomic DNA. The source study handled its data this way. The number of nucleated cells in each sample was estimated from the amplification of reference gene primers within the assay. To quantify the absolute abundance of each unique TCRbeta CDR3 rearrangement, sequence reads were collapsed and filtered. For each sample, productive Simpson clonality was calculated by taking the square root of Simpson's diversity index across productive rearrangements. The source is immuneACCESS, and TCRdb retained only in-frame sequences with V and J called. Part of the clones is not carried over; for the studies checked, unresolved V genes explain less than half of this, and the remainder is unexplained. The D gene and trimming were derived from the DNA, and the V and J assignments and clone size from that table. This sample holds approximately 200,000 clones; around four fifths were observed only once. The ten biggest clones cover under 5.5% of the sample.

The investigation overall reported the following: Clinical and demographic metadata were provided uncurated, with the amount varying by source and participant.

The sample taken for sequencing was peripheral blood. Recombination joined TRBV11-2 with TRBJ2-7, and possibly TRBD2, on 5 matching bases. This receptor was identified in a woman aged 30 to 39 with acute or convalescent COVID-19. The nucleotide sequence reads as follows: TGTGCCAGCAGCTCTGGACTTTTCGACTCCTACGAGCAGTACTTC. This sequence encodes CASSSGLFDSYEQYF.